The 13 T cell receptor beta chains presented below share a single source sample, sequenced in a study of T cell responses to AZD1222 COVID-19 vaccine. Method: immunoSEQ multiplex PCR; TCRdb's copy keeps in-frame clones and lacks some. Among some 87,000 clones listed, under 95% were seen once. The sequences come from peripheral blood, collected on day 0 of MenACWY control vaccination. These receptors originate from an adult in good health.

This sequence joins TRBV10-3 and TRBJ2-2, with a tentative D call TRBD1 (5 bases). The CDR3 runs 14 residues. Germline V CDR1 and CDR2: ENHRY, SYGVKD. Trimming removed 4 bases at V and 3 bases at J, with 9 bases between. The CDR3 region is CAISAQVDTGELFF. The CDR3 DNA is TGTGCCATCAGTGCACAGGTTGACACCGGGGAGCTGTTTTTT.

The sample holds one count of this clone. The J gene is TRBJ2-2, the V gene TRBV6-5; D not resolved. This CDR3 has 15 residues. Germline V gene data show CDR1 as MNHEY and CDR2 as SVGAGI. V was trimmed by 6 bases and J by 2 bases, leaving 13 bases between them. Here the CDR3 reads CASRAGRRNTGELFF. Written as DNA, the CDR3 is TGTGCCAGCAGAGCCGGGCGGAGAAACACCGGGGAGCTGTTTTTT.

The V and J genes are TRBV5-1 and TRBJ1-4, with 7 bases matching TRBD1. CDR1 and CDR2 (germline): SGHRS, YFSETQ. With 4 bases clipped from V and 1 base from J, the junction kept 4 bases outside the gene matches. The CDR3 is 15 residues long. For the CDR3, the DNA is TGCGCCAGCAGCCCTACAGGGGTAACTAATGAAAAACTGTTTTTT. Its translation: CASSPTGVTNEKLFF.

This clone was found a few times. CDR3 bases: TGTGCCAGCAGCCAGTTGAGCGACAGGGGGATCACAGATACGCAGTATTTT. It codes for CASSQLSDRGITDTQYF. The chain uses TRBV28 and TRBJ2-3, with 9 positions matching TRBD1. After removal of 6 bases from V and 2 bases from J, the junction contained 12 bases not matched to a gene. The CDR3 is 17 residues long. Germline lookup yields CDR1 MDHEN and CDR2 SYDVKM. The full variable domain, with the rest looked up from reference TRBV28 and TRBJ2-3, is DVKVTQSSRYLVKRTGEKVFLECVQDMDHENMFWYRQDPGLGLRLIYFSYDVKMKEKGDIPEGYSVSREKKERFSLILESASTNQTSMYLCASSQLSDRGITDTQYFGPGTRLTVL.

This clone was seen just once. V and J are TRBV7-9 and TRBJ2-3; D gene ambiguous. V lost 1 base and J lost 6, with 17 bases in between. Germline V gene sequence: CDR1 SEHNR, CDR2 FQNEAQ (reference sequence). This CDR3 has 16 amino acids. Here the CDR3 DNA reads TGTGCCAGCAGCTTAGAGGGTCAACCAAGAGTGGATACGCAGTATTTT. It translates to CASSLEGQPRVDTQYF. Drawing the rest from reference TRBV7-9 and TRBJ2-3, the complete variable domain is DTGVSQNPRHKITKRGQNVTFRCDPISEHNRLYWYRQTLGQGPEFLTYFQNEAQLEKSRLLSDRFSAERPKGSFSTLEIQRTEQGDSAMYLCASSLEGQPRVDTQYFGPGTRLTVL.

This chain links TRBV10-3 with TRBJ2-2, with TRBD1 matching over 9 bases. The CDR3 runs 15 residues. Germline V CDR1 and CDR2: ENHRY, SYGVKD. With 4 bases clipped from V and 1 base from J, the junction kept 1 base outside the gene matches. CDR3 nucleotide sequence: TGTGCCATCAGTGGACAGGGGGGGAACACCGGGGAGCTGTTTTTT. Its translation: CAISGQGGNTGELFF.

The chain uses TRBV4-3 and TRBJ2-1; TRBD1 matches at 9 bases. The CDR3 contains 15 residues. Per germline, CDR1 LGHNA and CDR2 YSLEER. V shed 4 bases, J shed 1 base, and the junction held 2 bases outside the gene matches. The CDR3 DNA is TGCGCCAGCAGCCTCGACAGGGGGTCCTACAATGAGCAGTTCTTC. Its translation: CASSLDRGSYNEQFF.

The chain is built from TRBV10-3 and TRBJ1-2; D unclear. Trimming removed 4 bases from V and 2 bases from J, with 8 bases in between. From germline, CDR1 is ENHRY and CDR2 SYGVKD. This CDR3 spans 13 amino acids. This CDR3 reads CAISAEGNYGYTF. The CDR3 bases are TGTGCCATCAGTGCAGAGGGAAACTATGGCTACACCTTC.

This clone was seen only a few times. This chain joins TRBV29-1 and TRBJ1-2; D unresolved. The V and J ends lost 4 bases and 4 bases respectively, with 10 bases between them. CDR1 is SQVTM and CDR2 is ANQGSEA in the germline V gene. CDR3 length: 12 amino acids. The CDR3 DNA reads TGCAGCGTTGGGACGGGATCCTATGGCTACACCTTC. Amino acids: CSVGTGSYGYTF. Drawing the rest from reference TRBV29-1 and TRBJ1-2, the complete variable domain is SAVISQKPSRDICQRGTSLTIQCQVDSQVTMMFWYRQQPGQSLTLIATANQGSEATYESGFVIDKFPISRPNLTFSTLTVSNMSPEDSSIYLCSVGTGSYGYTFGSGTRLTVV.

The chain couples TRBV6-5 to TRBJ1-2; D possibly corresponds to TRBD1 (5 bases). The V end lost 10 bases, the J end lost 5 bases, and 14 bases lay between the germline ends. The CDR3 length is 12 residues. The germline V gene has CDR1 MNHEY and CDR2 SVGAGI. CDR3 residues: CATYLGGYGYTF. DNA of the CDR3: TGTGCCACCTACCTCGGGGGTTATGGCTACACCTTC.

The chain is built from TRBV3-1 (or the pseudogene TRBV3-2) and TRBJ1-2; D unclear. This CDR3 has 13 residues. Trimming removed 1 base at V and 3 bases at J, with 6 bases between. Germline V lookup: CDR1 LGHDT, CDR2 YNNKEL (reference sequence). In DNA form, the CDR3 reads TGTGCCAGCAGCCAAGGCACCTACTATGGCTACACCTTC. Amino acid sequence: CASSQGTYYGYTF.

The chain joins TRBV27 to TRBJ2-3; D call uncertain. This CDR3 comprises 14 residues. V was pared by 5 bases and J by 1 base, with 10 bases between. The germline gives CDR1 MNHEY, CDR2 SMNVEV (reference sequence). The CDR3 DNA sequence: TGTGCCAGCAGTACAAAAACAGGCACAGATACGCAGTATTTT. Its translation: CASSTKTGTDTQYF.

The chain joins TRBV14 to TRBJ1-2; tentative D call: TRBD1 (5 bases). The germline V gene has CDR1 SGHDN and CDR2 FVKESK. V was trimmed by 3 bases and J by 8 bases, leaving 10 bases between them. The CDR3 is 12 residues long. The CDR3: CASSQGRAGYTF. The CDR3 nucleotides read TGTGCCAGCAGCCAGGGCAGGGCAGGCTACACCTTC.